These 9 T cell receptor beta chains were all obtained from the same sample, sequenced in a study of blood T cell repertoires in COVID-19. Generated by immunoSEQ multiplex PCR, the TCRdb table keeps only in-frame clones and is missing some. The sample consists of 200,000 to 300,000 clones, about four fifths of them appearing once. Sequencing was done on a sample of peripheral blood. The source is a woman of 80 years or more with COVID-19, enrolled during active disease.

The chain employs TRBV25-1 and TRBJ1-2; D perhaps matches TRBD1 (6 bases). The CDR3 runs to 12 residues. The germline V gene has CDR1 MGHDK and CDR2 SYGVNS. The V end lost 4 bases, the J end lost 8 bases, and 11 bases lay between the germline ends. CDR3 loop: CASSGTVMGYTF. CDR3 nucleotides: TGTGCCAGCAGTGGGACAGTCATGGGCTACACCTTC.

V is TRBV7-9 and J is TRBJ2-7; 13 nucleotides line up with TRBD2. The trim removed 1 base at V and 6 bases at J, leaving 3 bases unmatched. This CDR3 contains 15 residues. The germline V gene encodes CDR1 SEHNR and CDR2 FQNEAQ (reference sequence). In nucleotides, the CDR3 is TGTGCCAGCAGCTTAGTTGGACTAGCGGGAGCCGAGCAGTACTTC. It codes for CASSLVGLAGAEQYF.

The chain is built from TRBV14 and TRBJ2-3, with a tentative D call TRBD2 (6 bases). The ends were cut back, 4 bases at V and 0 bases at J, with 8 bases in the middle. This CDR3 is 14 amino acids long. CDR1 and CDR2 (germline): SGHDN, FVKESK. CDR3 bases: TGTGCCAGCAGCCCTGGGACTAGCACAGATACGCAGTATTTT. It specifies CASSPGTSTDTQYF.

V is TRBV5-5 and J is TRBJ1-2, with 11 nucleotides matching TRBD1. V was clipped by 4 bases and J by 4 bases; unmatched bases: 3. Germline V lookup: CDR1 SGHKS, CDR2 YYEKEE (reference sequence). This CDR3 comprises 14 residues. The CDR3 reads CASSGQGAGYGYTF. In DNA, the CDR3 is TGTGCCAGCAGCGGACAGGGGGCTGGCTATGGCTACACCTTC.

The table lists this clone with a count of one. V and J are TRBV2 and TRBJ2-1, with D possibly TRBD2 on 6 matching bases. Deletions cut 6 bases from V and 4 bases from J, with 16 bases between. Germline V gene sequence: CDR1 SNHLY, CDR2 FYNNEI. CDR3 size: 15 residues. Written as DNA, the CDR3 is TGTGCCAGCAGCGCGGGACGGGGGATTTACAATGAGCAGTTCTTC. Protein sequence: CASSAGRGIYNEQFF.

In nucleotides, the CDR3 is TGTGCCTGGAGGGACAGGGGAGGTGAAAAACTGTTTTTT. As protein: CAWRDRGGEKLFF. V gene TRBV30 combines with J gene TRBJ1-4, with 9 nucleotides matching TRBD1. With V trimmed by 3 bases and J by 7 bases, 3 bases remained unmatched. CDR3 length: 13 residues. Germline lookup yields CDR1 GTSNPN and CDR2 SVGIG (reference sequence).

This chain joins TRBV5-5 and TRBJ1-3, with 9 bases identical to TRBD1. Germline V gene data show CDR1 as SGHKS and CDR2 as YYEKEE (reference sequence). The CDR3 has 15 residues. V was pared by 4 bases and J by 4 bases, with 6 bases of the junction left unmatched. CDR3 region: CASSTTGGRGNTIYF. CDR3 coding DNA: TGTGCCAGCAGCACCACAGGGGGCAGGGGAAACACCATATATTTT.

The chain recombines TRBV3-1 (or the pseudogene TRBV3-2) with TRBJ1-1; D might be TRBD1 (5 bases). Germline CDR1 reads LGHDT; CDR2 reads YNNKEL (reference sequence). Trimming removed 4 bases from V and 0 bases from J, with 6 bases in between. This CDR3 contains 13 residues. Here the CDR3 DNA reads TGTGCCAGCAGCCGGGGGGTGAACACTGAAGCTTTCTTT. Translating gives CASSRGVNTEAFF.

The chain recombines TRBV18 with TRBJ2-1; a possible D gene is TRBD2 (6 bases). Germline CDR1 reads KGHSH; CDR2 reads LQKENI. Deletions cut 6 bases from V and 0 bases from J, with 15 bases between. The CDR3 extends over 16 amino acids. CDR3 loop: CASSRLGGGSYNEQFF. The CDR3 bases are TGTGCCAGCTCCCGTCTGGGGGGAGGCTCCTACAATGAGCAGTTCTTC. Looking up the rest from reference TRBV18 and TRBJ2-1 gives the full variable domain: NAGVMQNPRHLVRRRGQEARLRCSPMKGHSHVYWYRQLPEEGLKFMVYLQKENIIDESGMPKERFSAEFPKEGPSILRIQQVVRGDSAAYFCASSRLGGGSYNEQFFGPGTRLTVL.